This T cell receptor beta chain was identified during a study of Ad26.COV2.S vaccination and SARS-CoV-2 variants. Study information: Each vaccinee took Ad26.COV2.S intramuscularly, once or twice 56 days apart.

The assay was immunoSEQ multiplex PCR, and TCRdb's table has in-frame clones only and misses some. Among 350,000 to 400,000 clones listed, less than 90% were seen once. Treatment indicated: roughly 18 received Ad26.COV2.S at low or high dose, single or two shots; about five received placebo; per-sample allocation not given. Day 63 after the first injection of vaccine or placebo was the sampling time. Wuhan-strain spike was delivered by a replication-incompetent Ad26 vector. CDR1 SGHNT and CDR2 YYREEE come from the germline V gene (reference sequence). The CDR3 spans 14 residues. The germline V and J ends were trimmed by 4 bases and 7 bases, with 17 bases remaining between them.

The J gene is TRBJ1-1, the V gene TRBV5-4; D is undetermined. Here the sequenced sample was peripheral blood, taken in a trial of Ad26.COV2.S vaccine versus placebo. This sequence was found in a person aged 18-60 years who received the Ad26.COV2.S COVID-19 vaccine or a placebo. The CDR3: CASSLQPNPFEAFF. The CDR3 DNA is TGTGCCAGCAGCCTCCAACCGAACCCATTTGAAGCTTTCTTT.